The rows below give T cell receptor beta chains drawn from one sample of a study of blood T cell repertoires in COVID-19. Produced via immunoSEQ multiplex PCR; TCRdb's table is partial and in-frame only. The table shows 220,000 or so clones, with roughly 80% occurring only once. Input material: peripheral blood. Receptors originate from a man aged 25-40 years with active or convalescent COVID-19. Both conserved end residues are part of each CDR3. The D gene is left open where the match is weak. Clone sizes are given selectively: once, few, many, or a class where the clone is expanded.

D: .
V: TRBV25-1
size: .
J: TRBJ2-5
DNA: TGTGCCAGCAGTGATACTAGCTACCTAAAAGAGACCCAGTACTTC
CDR3: CASSDTSYLKETQYF

D: TRBD2
V: TRBV19
size: .
J: TRBJ2-5
DNA: TGTGCCATCCCGAGCGGGGGCCAAGAGACCCAGTACTTC
CDR3: CAIPSGGQETQYF

D: .
V: TRBV6-5
size: .
J: TRBJ1-1
DNA: TGTGCCAGCAGTCCTTATGGGGGGGAACTTGAAGCTTTCTTT
CDR3: CASSPYGGELEAFF

D: TRBD2
V: TRBV10-3
size: .
J: TRBJ2-1
DNA: TGTGCCATCAGTGAGGAGGGTGGGAGGGCCGATGAGCAGTTCTTC
CDR3: CAISEEGGRADEQFF

D: TRBD1
V: TRBV5-1
size: once
J: TRBJ2-5
DNA: TGCGCCAGCAGCTCCAGGGGGCTTCAAGAGACCCAGTACTTC
CDR3: CASSSRGLQETQYF

D: TRBD1
V: TRBV6-5
size: once
J: TRBJ2-7
DNA: TGTGCCAGCAGCTACAGGGGTCCGACCTACGAGCAGTACTTC
CDR3: CASSYRGPTYEQYF

D: .
V: TRBV30
size: .
J: TRBJ2-5
DNA: TGTGCCTGGAGTGGATCGGGGACCCAGTACTTC
CDR3: CAWSGSGTQYF

D: .
V: TRBV4-2
size: once
J: TRBJ1-5
DNA: TGTGCCAGCAGCCCCTTCGGACAGACGCCCCAGCATTTT
CDR3: CASSPFGQTPQHF

D: .
V: TRBV29-1
size: .
J: TRBJ1-2
DNA: TGCAGCGAGGGGACGGCCAGGGGCTACACCTTC
CDR3: CSEGTARGYTF

D: .
V: TRBV28
size: .
J: TRBJ1-6
DNA: TGTGCCAGCAGTCAGAACACAGGGTCCTCACCCCTCCACTTT
CDR3: CASSQNTGSSPLHF

D: .
V: TRBV6-5
size: few
J: TRBJ2-3
DNA: TGTGCCAGCACGCCCCGCAGGGGCACAGATACGCAGTATTTT
CDR3: CASTPRRGTDTQYF

D: .
V: TRBV11-2
size: few
J: TRBJ2-2
DNA: TGTGCAGGGGGGGCGTTAACTGGGGAGCTGTTTTTT
CDR3: CAGGALTGELFF

D: TRBD1
V: TRBV2
size: .
J: TRBJ2-1
DNA: TGTGCCAGCAGGGACGACAGGGATGGCAATGAGCAGTTCTTC
CDR3: CASRDDRDGNEQFF

D: .
V: TRBV30
size: once
J: TRBJ2-3
DNA: TGTGCCTGGAGTATAGAACTAGCCACAGATACGCAGTATTTT
CDR3: CAWSIELATDTQYF

D: .
V: TRBV5-1
size: .
J: TRBJ2-1
DNA: TGCGCCAGCAGCTTCCCTCAAGCTGGAGGTGAGCAGTTCTTC
CDR3: CASSFPQAGGEQFF

D: .
V: TRBV4-2
size: .
J: TRBJ1-2
DNA: TGTGCCAGCAGCCACTCCGGACAGACCTATGGCTACACCTTC
CDR3: CASSHSGQTYGYTF

D: .
V: TRBV28
size: .
J: TRBJ2-7
DNA: TGTGCCAGCAGTTTACAAGGAGGTTCTCTCGAGCAGTACTTC
CDR3: CASSLQGGSLEQYF

D: .
V: TRBV6-1
size: .
J: TRBJ1-6
DNA: TGTGCCAGCAGTGAATTGCCTGGGAGCGGTTCACCCCTCCACTTT
CDR3: CASSELPGSGSPLHF

D: .
V: TRBV6-5
size: .
J: TRBJ2-6
DNA: TGTGCCAGCAGACAAATCCTCTCTGGGGCCAACGTCCTGACTTTC
CDR3: CASRQILSGANVLTF

D: .
V: TRBV6-5
size: .
J: TRBJ2-6
DNA: TGTGCCAGCAGTAGGCGGGGCTCTGGGGCCAACGTCCTGACTTTC
CDR3: CASSRRGSGANVLTF

D: .
V: TRBV3-1/TRBV3-2
size: .
J: TRBJ2-5
DNA: TGTGCCAGCAGCCAAGATATGGCGAGGCAAGAGACCCAGTACTTC
CDR3: CASSQDMARQETQYF

D: TRBD2
V: TRBV2
size: .
J: TRBJ2-1
DNA: TGTGCCAGCAGGCGCGATGGACTAGCGGGGGGTGAGCAGTTCTTC
CDR3: CASRRDGLAGGEQFF

D: TRBD2
V: TRBV18
size: .
J: TRBJ2-7
DNA: TGTGCCAGCTCACCCGGACTAGCGGGATCCTACGAGCAGTACTTC
CDR3: CASSPGLAGSYEQYF

D: TRBD2
V: TRBV4-2
size: once
J: TRBJ2-7
DNA: TGTGCCAGCAGCCAAGAATCGGTGGGACTAGCTTACGAGCAGTACTTC
CDR3: CASSQESVGLAYEQYF

D: .
V: TRBV19
size: .
J: TRBJ1-5
DNA: TGTGCCAGTAGTATCCGGGGGGATCAGCCCCAGCATTTT
CDR3: CASSIRGDQPQHF

D: .
V: TRBV3-1/TRBV3-2
size: few
J: TRBJ2-2
DNA: TGTGCCAGCAGCCTTGGTCTTGCGGGTTCGAACACCGGGGAGCTGTTTTTT
CDR3: CASSLGLAGSNTGELFF

D: .
V: TRBV5-1
size: .
J: TRBJ1-3
DNA: TGCGCCAGCAGCTTTACAGAGGGAAACACCATATATTTT
CDR3: CASSFTEGNTIYF

D: TRBD2
V: TRBV27
size: .
J: TRBJ2-7
DNA: TGTGCCAGCAGTCTAGCGGGGGGAGGGCCAAGCTCCTACGAGCAGTACTTC
CDR3: CASSLAGGGPSSYEQYF

D: .
V: TRBV4-3
size: .
J: TRBJ1-6
DNA: TGCGCCAGCAGCCAAGTAACAGAGAACAATTCACCCCTCCACTTT
CDR3: CASSQVTENNSPLHF

D: .
V: TRBV10-2
size: .
J: TRBJ2-5
DNA: TGCGCCAGCAGTGAGTTCCAGAACCAAGAGACCCAGTACTTC
CDR3: CASSEFQNQETQYF

D: .
V: TRBV4-3
size: .
J: TRBJ2-1
DNA: TGCGCCAGCAGCGACGGGATAGTTGAGAACAATGAGCAGTTCTTC
CDR3: CASSDGIVENNEQFF

D: TRBD2
V: TRBV2
size: .
J: TRBJ2-3
DNA: TGTGCCAGCAGTGATGGTAGCGGGGGGGGGACAGATACGCAGTATTTT
CDR3: CASSDGSGGGTDTQYF

D: .
V: TRBV12-3/TRBV12-4
size: once
J: TRBJ2-3
DNA: TGTGCCAGCAAAACTAGTTTTGCAGATACGCAGTATTTT
CDR3: CASKTSFADTQYF

D: TRBD1
V: TRBV6-5
size: .
J: TRBJ1-5
DNA: TGTGCCAGCAGTAGCACAGGGGTTGGGGATCAGCCCCAGCATTTT
CDR3: CASSSTGVGDQPQHF

D: TRBD1
V: TRBV28
size: .
J: TRBJ2-1
DNA: TGTGCCAGCAGTCCCCCGACAGGGACGTTCAATGAGCAGTTCTTC
CDR3: CASSPPTGTFNEQFF

D: .
V: TRBV6-4
size: .
J: TRBJ1-2
DNA: TGTGCCAGCAGTGACTCAGCCAGGGGAGGCTACACCTTC
CDR3: CASSDSARGGYTF

D: TRBD1
V: TRBV4-3
size: .
J: TRBJ2-2
DNA: TGCGCCAGCAGCCAAGATCCAGGGGGCACCGGGGAGCTGTTTTTT
CDR3: CASSQDPGGTGELFF

D: TRBD1
V: TRBV25-1
size: .
J: TRBJ1-2
DNA: TGTGCCAGCGGGACAGGGGGCTCTGGCTACACCTTC
CDR3: CASGTGGSGYTF

D: TRBD1
V: TRBV5-1
size: .
J: TRBJ1-2
DNA: TGCGCCAGCAGCCCGGATGGACAGGGGGATGGCTACACCTTC
CDR3: CASSPDGQGDGYTF

D: TRBD2
V: TRBV10-3
size: once
J: TRBJ2-1
DNA: TGTGCCATCAGTGGCGGGAAAGCGGGACTAGCTCTGGCCTACAATGAGCAGTTCTTC
CDR3: CAISGGKAGLALAYNEQFF

D: .
V: TRBV29-1
size: .
J: TRBJ1-2
DNA: TGCAGCGTTGCCAGGGACTATGGCTACACCTTC
CDR3: CSVARDYGYTF

D: TRBD2
V: TRBV6-5
size: .
J: TRBJ2-5
DNA: TGTGCCAGCTCCGCTAGCGGGGTTGAGACCCAGTACTTC
CDR3: CASSASGVETQYF

D: .
V: TRBV11-2
size: once
J: TRBJ2-5
DNA: TGTGCCAGCAGGGGGGGAGGAGGGCGGCAAGAGACCCAGTACTTC
CDR3: CASRGGGGRQETQYF